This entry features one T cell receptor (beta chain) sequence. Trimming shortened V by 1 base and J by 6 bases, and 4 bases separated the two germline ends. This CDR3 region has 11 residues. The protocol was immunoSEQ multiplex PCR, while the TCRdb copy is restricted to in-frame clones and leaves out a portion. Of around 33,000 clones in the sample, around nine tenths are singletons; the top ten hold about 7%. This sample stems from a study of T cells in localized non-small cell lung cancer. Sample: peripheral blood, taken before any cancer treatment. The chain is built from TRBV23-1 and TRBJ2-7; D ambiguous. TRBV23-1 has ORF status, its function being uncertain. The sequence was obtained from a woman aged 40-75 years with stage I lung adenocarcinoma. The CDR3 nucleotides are TGCGCCAGCAGTCAATTGGCCGAGCAGTACTTC. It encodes CASSQLAEQYF.